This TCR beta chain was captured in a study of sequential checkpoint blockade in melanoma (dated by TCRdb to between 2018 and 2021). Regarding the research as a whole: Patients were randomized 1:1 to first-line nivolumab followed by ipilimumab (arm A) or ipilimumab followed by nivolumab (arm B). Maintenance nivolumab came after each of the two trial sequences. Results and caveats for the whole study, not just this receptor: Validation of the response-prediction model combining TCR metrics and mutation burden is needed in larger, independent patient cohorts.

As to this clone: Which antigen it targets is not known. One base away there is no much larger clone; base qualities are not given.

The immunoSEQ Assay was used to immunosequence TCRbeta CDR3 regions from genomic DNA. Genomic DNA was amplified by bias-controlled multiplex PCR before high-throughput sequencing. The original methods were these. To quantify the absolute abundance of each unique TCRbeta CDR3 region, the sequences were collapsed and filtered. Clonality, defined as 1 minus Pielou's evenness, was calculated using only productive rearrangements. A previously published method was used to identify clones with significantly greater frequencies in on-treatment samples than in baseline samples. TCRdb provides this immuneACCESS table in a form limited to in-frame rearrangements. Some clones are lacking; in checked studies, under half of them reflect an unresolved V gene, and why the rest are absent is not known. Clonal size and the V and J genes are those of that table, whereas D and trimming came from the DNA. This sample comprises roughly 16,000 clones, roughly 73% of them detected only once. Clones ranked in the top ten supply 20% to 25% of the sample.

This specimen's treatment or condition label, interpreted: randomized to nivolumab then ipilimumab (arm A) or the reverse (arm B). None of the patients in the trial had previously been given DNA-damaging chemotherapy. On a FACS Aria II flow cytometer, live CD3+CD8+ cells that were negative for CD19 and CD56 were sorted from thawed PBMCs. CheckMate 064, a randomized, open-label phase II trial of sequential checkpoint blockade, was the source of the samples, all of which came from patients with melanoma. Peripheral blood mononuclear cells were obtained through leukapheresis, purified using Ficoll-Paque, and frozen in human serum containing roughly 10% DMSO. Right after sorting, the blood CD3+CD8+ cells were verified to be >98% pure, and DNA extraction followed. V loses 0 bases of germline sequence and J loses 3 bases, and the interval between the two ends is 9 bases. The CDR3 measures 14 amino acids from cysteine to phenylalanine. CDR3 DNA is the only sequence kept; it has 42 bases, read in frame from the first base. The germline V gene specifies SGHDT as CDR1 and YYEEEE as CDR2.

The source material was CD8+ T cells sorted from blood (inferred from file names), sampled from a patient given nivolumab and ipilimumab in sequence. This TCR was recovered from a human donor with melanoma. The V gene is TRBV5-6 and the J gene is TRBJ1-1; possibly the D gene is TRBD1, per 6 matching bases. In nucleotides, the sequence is TGTGCCAGCAGCTTGGCAGGGGCGGACACTGAAGCTTTCTTT. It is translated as CASSLAGADTEAFF. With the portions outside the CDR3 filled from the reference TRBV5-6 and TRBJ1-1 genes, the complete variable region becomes DAGVTQSPTHLIKTRGQQVTLRCSPKSGHDTVSWYQQALGQGPQFIFQYYEEEERQRGNFPDRFSGHQFPNYSSELNVNALLLGDSALYLCASSLAGADTEAFFGQGTRLTVV.